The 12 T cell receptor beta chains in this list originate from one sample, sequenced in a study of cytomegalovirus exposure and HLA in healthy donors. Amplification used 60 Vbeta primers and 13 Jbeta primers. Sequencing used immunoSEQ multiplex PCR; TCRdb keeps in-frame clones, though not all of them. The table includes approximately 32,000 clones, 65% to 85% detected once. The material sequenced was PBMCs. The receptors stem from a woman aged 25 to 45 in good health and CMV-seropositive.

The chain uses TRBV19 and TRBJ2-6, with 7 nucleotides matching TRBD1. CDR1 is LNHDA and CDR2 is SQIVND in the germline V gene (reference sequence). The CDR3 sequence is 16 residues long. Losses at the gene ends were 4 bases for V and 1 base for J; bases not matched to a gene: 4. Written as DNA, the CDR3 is TGTGCCAGTAGTACCATACAGGGGTCTGGGGCCAACGTCCTGACTTTC. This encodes CASSTIQGSGANVLTF.

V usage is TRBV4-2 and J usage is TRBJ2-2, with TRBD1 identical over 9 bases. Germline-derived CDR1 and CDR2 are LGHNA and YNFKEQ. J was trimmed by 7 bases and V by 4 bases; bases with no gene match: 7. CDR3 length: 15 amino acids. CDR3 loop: CASSPWTGDNGELFF. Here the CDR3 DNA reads TGTGCCAGCAGCCCCTGGACAGGGGACAACGGGGAGCTGTTTTTT.

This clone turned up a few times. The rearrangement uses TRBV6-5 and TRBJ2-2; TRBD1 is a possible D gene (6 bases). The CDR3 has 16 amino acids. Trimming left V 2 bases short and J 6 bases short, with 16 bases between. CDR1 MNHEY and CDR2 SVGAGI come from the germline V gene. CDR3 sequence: CASSYRPTGPAGELFF. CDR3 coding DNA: TGTGCCAGCAGTTACCGTCCCACAGGGCCGGCCGGGGAGCTGTTTTTT.

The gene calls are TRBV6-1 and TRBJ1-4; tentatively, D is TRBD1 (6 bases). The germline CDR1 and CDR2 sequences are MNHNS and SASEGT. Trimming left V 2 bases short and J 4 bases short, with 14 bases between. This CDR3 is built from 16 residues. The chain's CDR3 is CASSERGRGINEKLFF. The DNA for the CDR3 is TGTGCCAGCAGTGAACGAGGGAGGGGGATTAATGAAAAACTGTTTTTT.

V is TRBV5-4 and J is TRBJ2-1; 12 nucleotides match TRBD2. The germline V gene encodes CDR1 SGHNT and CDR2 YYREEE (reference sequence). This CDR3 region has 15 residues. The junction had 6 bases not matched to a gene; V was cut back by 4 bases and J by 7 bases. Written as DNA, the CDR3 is TGTGCCAGCAGCACGAGACTAGCGGGGGTAAATGAGCAGTTCTTC. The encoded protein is CASSTRLAGVNEQFF.

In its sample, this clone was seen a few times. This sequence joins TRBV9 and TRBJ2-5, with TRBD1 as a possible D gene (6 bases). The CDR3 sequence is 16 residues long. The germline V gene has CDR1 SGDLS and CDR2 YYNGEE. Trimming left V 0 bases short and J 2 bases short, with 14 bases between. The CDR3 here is CASSVGGRGTQETQYF. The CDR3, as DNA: TGTGCCAGCAGCGTAGGGGGCAGGGGAACACAAGAGACCCAGTACTTC.

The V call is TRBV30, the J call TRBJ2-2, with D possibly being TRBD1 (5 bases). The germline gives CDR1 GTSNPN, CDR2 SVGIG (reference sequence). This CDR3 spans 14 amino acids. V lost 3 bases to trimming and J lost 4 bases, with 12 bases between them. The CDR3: CAWSDQGSTGELFF. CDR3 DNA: TGTGCCTGGAGCGACCAGGGAAGCACCGGGGAGCTGTTTTTT.

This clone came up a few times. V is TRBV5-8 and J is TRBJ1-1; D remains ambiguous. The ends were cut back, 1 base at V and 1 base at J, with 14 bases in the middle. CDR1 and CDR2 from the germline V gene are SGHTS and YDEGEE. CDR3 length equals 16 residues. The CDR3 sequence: CASSLFGSGGNTEAFF. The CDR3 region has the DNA TGTGCCAGCAGCTTGTTTGGAAGCGGAGGGAACACTGAAGCTTTCTTT.

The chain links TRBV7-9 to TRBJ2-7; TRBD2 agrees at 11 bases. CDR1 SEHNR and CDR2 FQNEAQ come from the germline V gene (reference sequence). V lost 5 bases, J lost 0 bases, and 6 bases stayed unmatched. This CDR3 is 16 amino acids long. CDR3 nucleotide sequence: TGTGCCAGCAGCCCGGGACTAGCGGTAACCTCCTACGAGCAGTACTTC. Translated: CASSPGLAVTSYEQYF.

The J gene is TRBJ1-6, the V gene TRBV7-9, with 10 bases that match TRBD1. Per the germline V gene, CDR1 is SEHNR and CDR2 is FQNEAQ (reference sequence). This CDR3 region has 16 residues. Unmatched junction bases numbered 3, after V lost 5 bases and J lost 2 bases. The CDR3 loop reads CASSMGQGPYNSPLHF. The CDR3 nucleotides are TGTGCCAGCAGCATGGGACAGGGGCCCTATAATTCACCCCTCCACTTT.

CDR3 bases: TGTGCCAGCAGTCTACTAGCGGGAGTTGGTGAGCAGTTCTTC. Amino acids: CASSLLAGVGEQFF. The chain uses TRBV6-7 and TRBJ2-1; 11 bases fit TRBD2. TRBV6-7 counts as an open reading frame of uncertain function. J lost 9 bases, V lost 5 bases, and 6 bases had no gene match. This CDR3 is built from 14 residues.

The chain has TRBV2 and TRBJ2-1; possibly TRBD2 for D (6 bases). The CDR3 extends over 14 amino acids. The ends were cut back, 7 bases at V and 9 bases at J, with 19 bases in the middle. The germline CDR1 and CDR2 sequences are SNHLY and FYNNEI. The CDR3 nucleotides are TGTGCCAGCATGGAGCGGGTGGTAGTCGGTGAGCAGTTCTTC. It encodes CASMERVVVGEQFF.